The 17 T cell receptor beta chains in this list originate from one sample, sequenced in a study of shared clonotypes between healthy human individuals. Measured with immunoSEQ multiplex PCR; TCRdb has only the in-frame clones, and not every one. The repertoire holds approximately 940,000 clones, with approximately 80% as singletons. The sample consisted of memory CD4+ T cells sorted from blood. The subset: CD45RA-negative fraction. These receptors were taken from a young man in good health.

V gene TRBV10-3 combines with J gene TRBJ2-3, with D maybe TRBD1 (6 bases). Trimming cost V 11 bases and J 5 bases, with 20 bases left between them. This CDR3 contains 14 residues. Germline assignment: CDR1 ENHRY and CDR2 SYGVKD. The CDR3 nucleotides are TGTGCCTCTCAAGGGGCAGGGGCCGGAGATACGCAGTATTTT. Amino acids: CASQGAGAGDTQYF.

The V and J genes are TRBV6-5 and TRBJ1-1; the match to TRBD1 covers 12 bases. CDR3 length equals 13 residues. CDR1 and CDR2 from the germline V gene are MNHEY and SVGAGI. With V trimmed by 6 bases and J by 11 bases, 7 bases remained unmatched. The CDR3 DNA reads as TGTGCCAGCAGCCGCAGGGACAGGGGGCCGGCTTTCTTT. This gives the protein CASSRRDRGPAFF.

This clone was found many times. The rearrangement joins TRBV10-3 to TRBJ1-1; 11 bases map to TRBD1. V lost 10 bases, J lost 2 bases, and 3 bases stayed unmatched. The germline gives CDR1 ENHRY, CDR2 SYGVKD. CDR3 length: 13 amino acids. The CDR3, as DNA: TGTGCCACCGGACAGGGGGCAAACACTGAAGCTTTCTTT. Amino acids: CATGQGANTEAFF.

As to this clone: Other DNA sequences from this sample encode an identical CDR3 as well. This chain joins TRBV2 and TRBJ2-3; D unclear. This CDR3 is 12 amino acids long. CDR1 is SNHLY and CDR2 is FYNNEI in the germline V gene. Trimming pared 5 bases from V and 2 bases from J, leaving 5 bases between. CDR3 nucleotides: TGTGCCAGCAGTTTAACCACAGATACGCAGTATTTT. Amino acid sequence: CASSLTTDTQYF.

The gene calls are TRBV25-1 and TRBJ1-1; D call uncertain. CDR3 size: 14 residues. Germline assignment: CDR1 MGHDK and CDR2 SYGVNS. Trimming took 1 base from V and 11 from J, leaving 17 bases between them. The chain's CDR3 is CASSELGKGSRAFF. The CDR3 coding sequence is TGTGCCAGCAGTGAATTAGGAAAAGGGTCGAGGGCTTTCTTT. Combining the CDR3 with reference TRBV25-1 and TRBJ1-1 gives the whole variable domain EADIYQTPRYLVIGTGKKITLECSQTMGHDKMYWYQQDPGMELHLIHYSYGVNSTEKGDLSSESTVSRIRTEHFPLTLESARPSHTSQYLCASSELGKGSRAFFGQGTRLTVV.

The chain employs TRBV19 and TRBJ2-5; TRBD1 matches at 12 bases. Trimming took 5 bases from V and 7 from J; bases not matched to a gene: 8. The CDR3 is 15 amino acids. Germline lookup yields CDR1 LNHDA and CDR2 SQIVND (reference sequence). The CDR3 DNA is TGTGCCAGTAGTGCCCGGGACAGGGGGCAGGGGACCCAGTACTTC. The encoded protein is CASSARDRGQGTQYF.

This clone was recorded a few times. For the CDR3, the DNA is TGTGCCAGCAGCGCCAGGGGGCGCATTAATGAAAAACTGTTTTTT. The encoded protein is CASSARGRINEKLFF. The chain uses TRBV6-1 and TRBJ1-4; 8 nucleotides align to TRBD1. With 6 bases clipped from V and 4 bases from J, the junction kept 7 bases outside the gene matches. The CDR3 has 15 amino acids. Germline loops: CDR1 MNHNS, CDR2 SASEGT.

This clone was recorded once. This sequence joins TRBV21-1 and TRBJ2-3; the table calls TRBD2, which could not be checked here. TRBV21-1 is given as a pseudogene. The CDR3 has 19 residues. The CDR3 loop reads CASSKPTSGRALTTDTQYF. Written as DNA, the CDR3 is TGTGCCAGCAGCAAACCGACTAGCGGGAGGGCCCTTACCACAGATACGCAGTATTTT.

This chain joins TRBV11-2 and TRBJ2-3; 9 bases align to TRBD1. The V and J ends lost 5 bases and 3 bases, in that order; junction bases with no gene match: 9. The CDR3 runs to 16 residues. Germline CDR1 is SGHAT and CDR2 is FQNNGV. This CDR3 reads CASSPLQGAPTDTQYF. The CDR3 region has the DNA TGTGCCAGCAGCCCCCTACAGGGGGCGCCGACAGATACGCAGTATTTT.

Regarding this clone: The same CDR3 arises from other DNA sequences in this sample as well. V and J are TRBV5-1 and TRBJ2-3; 7 bases map to TRBD2. The CDR3 spans 13 residues. The trim removed 5 bases at V and 0 bases at J, leaving 0 bases unmatched. The germline V gene has CDR1 SGHRS and CDR2 YFSETQ. In DNA form, the CDR3 reads TGCGCCAGCAGGACTAGCAGCACAGATACGCAGTATTTT. Translated, it gives CASRTSSTDTQYF.

This rearrangement joins TRBV9 to TRBJ2-3; D remains unclear. This CDR3 is 15 amino acids long. The V gene's germline CDR1 is SGDLS and CDR2 YYNGEE. The V and J ends lost 2 bases and 2 bases respectively, with 12 bases between them. This chain's CDR3 is CASSVLSGPTDTQYF. The CDR3 DNA reads as TGTGCCAGCAGCGTGCTGTCCGGTCCCACAGATACGCAGTATTTT.

The chain combines TRBV19 with TRBJ2-3, with TRBD2 matching 7 bases. V trimming: 5 bases; J trimming: 8 bases; junction bases outside the gene matches: 10. The CDR3 is 14 amino acids. Germline V gene lookup returns CDR1 LNHDA and CDR2 SQIVND (reference sequence). The CDR3 loop is CASSPGLVLGTQYF. The CDR3 DNA reads TGTGCCAGTAGTCCTGGACTAGTGTTAGGTACGCAGTATTTT.

The table lists this clone with a count of one. The chain has TRBV10-1 and TRBJ2-7, with no clear D. Germline-derived CDR1 and CDR2 are WNHNN and SYGVQD (reference sequence). The CDR3 loop spans 14 amino acids. With 4 bases removed from V and 5 bases from J, the gap between germline ends came to 15 bases. Here the CDR3 DNA reads TGCGCCAGCAGTGTGACCGTCCTTGCCCACGAGCAGTACTTC. Residues: CASSVTVLAHEQYF.

The chain carries TRBV5-4 and TRBJ2-2, with D possibly being TRBD1 or TRBD2 (6 bases each). The CDR3 extends over 17 amino acids. V was clipped by 4 bases and J by 3 bases, with 19 bases between them. Germline V CDR1 and CDR2: SGHNT, YYREEE (reference sequence). The DNA for the CDR3 is TGTGCCAGCAGCAAGGGGGGTGTGGGAGGATACACCGGGGAGCTGTTTTTT. Amino acids: CASSKGGVGGYTGELFF.

This clone was found many times. The chain links TRBV2 to TRBJ2-5; D remains unclear. Trimming pared 3 bases from V and 2 bases from J, leaving 13 bases between. Germline V gene data show CDR1 as SNHLY and CDR2 as FYNNEI. The CDR3 is 15 residues long. CDR3 nucleotide sequence: TGTGCCAGCAGTGAGAACCGCCAGAGACAAGAGACCCAGTACTTC. Translated, it gives CASSENRQRQETQYF.

This clone was seen more than once but under ten times. The chain links TRBV6-5 to TRBJ1-4, with a weak D call TRBD1 (5 bases). The CDR3 runs to 15 residues. Germline CDR1 MNHEY, CDR2 SVGAGI. Trimming took 5 bases from V and 7 from J, leaving 17 bases between them. The DNA for the CDR3 is TGTGCCAGCAGTACGCACAGGAGGGATGGTGAAAAACTGTTTTTT. It yields the protein CASSTHRRDGEKLFF.

This chain uses TRBV10-2 with TRBJ2-2; the D is unclear. The CDR3 covers 13 residues. Germline V gene data show CDR1 as WSHSY and CDR2 as SAAADI. V lost 6 bases to trimming and J lost 1 base, with 6 bases between them. CDR3 nucleotide sequence: TGCGCCAGCAGGCTACAGAACACCGGGGAGCTGTTTTTT. Translating gives CASRLQNTGELFF.